This T cell receptor (beta chain) was identified during a study of technical replicates of blood from a handful of donors. The V gene lost 7 bases and the J gene lost 0 bases, with 7 bases spanning the gap. The germline V gene encodes CDR1 SEHNR and CDR2 FQNEAQ (reference sequence). There are 14 residues in the CDR3. Profiling relied on immunoSEQ multiplex PCR, and the TCRdb table lists in-frame clones only, not all of them. Among around 69,000 clones listed, approximately 97% were seen once. This TCR derives from a human donor in good health. The sample was T cells isolated from PBMCs. This chain connects TRBV7-9 to TRBJ1-6; D gene unclear. Here the CDR3 DNA reads TGTGCCAGCAAGCGGAGCTCCTATAATTCACCCCTCCACTTT. Residues: CASKRSSYNSPLHF.